This T cell receptor beta chain is from a study of shared T cell receptors in the human thymus. This CDR3 is 16 amino acids long. The germline V gene has CDR1 SGHKS and CDR2 YYEKEE (reference sequence). The V end lost 4 bases, the J end lost 4 bases, and 20 bases lay between the germline ends. The sample holds one count of this clone. Libraries were prepared by immunoSEQ multiplex PCR; TCRdb keeps only in-frame clonotypes and omits some of them. The table includes about 710,000 clones, 80% to 90% detected once. The data also belong to a second study, concerning human thymus T cells. That source notes: Thymic tissue was derived from resections collected during corrective heart surgery. Thymic as well as blood repertoires seemed to favor certain V and J genes unevenly. Related research described thymic repertoires that were highly overlapping among unrelated individuals.

The TCR sequence derives from a boy under two years old with a congenital heart defect. The sample was thymocytes. The chain carries TRBV5-5 and TRBJ1-2; tentatively, D is TRBD1 (5 bases). The CDR3 DNA sequence: TGTGCCAGCAGCCCCCCCTCCCGGGGGGAGGGCTATGGCTACACCTTC. This encodes CASSPPSRGEGYGYTF.